This T cell receptor beta chain is from a study of CD8+CD57+ T cells in acquired aplastic anemia. Study overall: Sorted CD4+ plus CD8+ cells gave DNA averaging about 3 ug. Findings and caveats of the study: CD8+ Simpson's diversity showed no significant patient-control difference. The study identified about 30 CD8+ CDR3 sequences shared by patients and controls.

Patients included in sequencing had previously demonstrated CD8+CD57+ cell expansion by flow cytometry. Each patient gave a blood sample that was collected before any therapy had been received. At least ten counts were recorded for this clonotype. Its antigen is currently unknown. V dropped 3 bases and J dropped 6 bases, with 11 bases sitting between them. The CDR3 spans 13 residues. TCR beta VDJ and CDR3 were profiled, and genomic DNA was the template. Each CDR3 protein gets one entry after TCRdb re-called the reads with MiXCR. Among some 200,000 distinct CDR3 sequences listed, around half were seen once.

The TCR sequence derives from a human donor with aplastic anemia. Sample: sorted CD4+, CD8+, or CD8+CD57+ T cells (not recorded which) from PBMCs. The rearrangement links TRBV12-3 or TRBV12-4 to TRBJ1-1, with a tentative D call TRBD1 (5 bases). The CDR3 DNA is TGTGCCAGCAGTTTCGGCAGGGAGGCTGAAGCTTTCTTT. Its translation is CASSFGREAEAFF.